These T cell receptor beta chains were read from a single sample in a study of T cell repertoires in cytomegalovirus infection. TCRdb re-analysed the reads in MiXCR, keeping a single row per CDR3 protein. Of 600,000 to 800,000 distinct CDR3 sequences in the sample, about 24% were seen once. Material for sequencing was CD8+ T cells from PBMCs. The receptor set was obtained from a human donor in good health (CMV status not recorded). Some clones in this sample may be carry-over from other donors' samples. Each CDR3 is given with its conserved first and last residue. Each record gives: CDR3 protein, CDR3 DNA, D gene, V gene, J gene, clone size. The D gene is left open where the match is weak. Only part of the rows carry a size: once, few, many, or a class if the clone is expanded.

CDR3: CASSEYGGDAYTQYF
DNA: TGTGCCAGCAGTGAATATGGCGGGGATGCTTATACGCAGTATTTT
D: -
V: TRBV25-1
J: TRBJ2-3
size: few

CDR3: CASSLVRGPGELFF
DNA: TGTGCCAGCAGTTTAGTGCGGGGTCCCGGGGAGCTGTTTTTT
D: -
V: TRBV27
J: TRBJ2-2
size: many

CDR3: CASSPYLRGAEEQYF
DNA: TGTGCCAGCAGCCCTTATCTGCGGGGGGCGGAAGAGCAGTACTTC
D: TRBD2
V: TRBV7-2
J: TRBJ2-7
size: many

CDR3: CASSFQYGYTF
DNA: TGTGCCAGCAGCTTCCAGTATGGCTACACCTTC
D: -
V: TRBV7-2
J: TRBJ1-2
size: few

CDR3: CASSPKRGPQGDTQYF
DNA: TGTGCCAGCAGTCCTAAGCGGGGACCCCAGGGAGATACGCAGTATTTT
D: TRBD2
V: TRBV14
J: TRBJ2-3
size: few

CDR3: CASSWGLGADTQYF
DNA: TGTGCCAGCAGCTGGGGGCTGGGGGCAGATACGCAGTATTTT
D: -
V: TRBV7-6
J: TRBJ2-3
size: many

CDR3: CASSSWIAGPYNEQFF
DNA: TGTGCCAGCAGTTCCTGGATAGCGGGGCCCTACAATGAGCAGTTCTTC
D: TRBD2
V: TRBV27
J: TRBJ2-1
size: -

CDR3: CATSRDGGFNNSPLHF
DNA: TGTGCCACCAGCAGAGACGGCGGGTTCAACAATTCACCCCTCCACTTT
D: -
V: TRBV15
J: TRBJ1-6
size: -

CDR3: CAIREQFVDEQFF
DNA: TGTGCCATACGGGAGCAGTTTGTGGATGAGCAGTTCTTC
D: -
V: TRBV6-2/TRBV6-3
J: TRBJ2-1
size: -

CDR3: CASSHVGDTDTQYF
DNA: TGTGCCAGCAGCCACGTAGGGGACACAGATACGCAGTATTTT
D: -
V: TRBV13
J: TRBJ2-3
size: few

CDR3: CASILTFTSGGGNEQFF
DNA: TGTGCCAGCATCCTAACATTTACTAGCGGGGGGGGCAATGAGCAGTTCTTC
D: TRBD2
V: TRBV2
J: TRBJ2-1
size: -

CDR3: CATFGGFNYGYTF
DNA: TGTGCCACCTTCGGCGGGTTTAACTATGGCTACACCTTC
D: -
V: TRBV2
J: TRBJ1-2
size: few

CDR3: CASRGWGELFF
DNA: TGTGCCAGCAGGGGGTGGGGGGAGCTGTTTTTT
D: -
V: TRBV6-5
J: TRBJ2-2
size: -

CDR3: CASSQDGLGGVTDTQYF
DNA: TGCGCCAGCAGCCAAGATGGACTCGGGGGTGTAACAGATACGCAGTATTTT
D: -
V: TRBV4-1
J: TRBJ2-3
size: few

CDR3: CASSLGALVF
DNA: TGTGCCAGCAGCCTCGGGGCCCTGGTTTTC
D: -
V: TRBV7-9
J: TRBJ2-5
size: many

CDR3: CSARSGQGNGYTF
DNA: TGCAGTGCTAGATCGGGCCAGGGGAACGGCTACACCTTC
D: -
V: TRBV20-1
J: TRBJ1-2
size: few

CDR3: CASSPQGANQETQYF
DNA: TGTGCCAGCAGTCCACAGGGGGCGAACCAAGAGACCCAGTACTTC
D: TRBD1
V: TRBV28
J: TRBJ2-5
size: -

CDR3: CSAPGGARWNTGELFF
DNA: TGCAGTGCTCCGGGGGGGGCAAGATGGAACACCGGGGAGCTGTTTTTT
D: TRBD2
V: TRBV20-1
J: TRBJ2-2
size: few

CDR3: CASSSSLGGRGYEQYF
DNA: TGTGCCAGCAGCTCCAGCCTTGGCGGCAGGGGATACGAGCAGTACTTC
D: -
V: TRBV7-6
J: TRBJ2-7
size: -

CDR3: CASSLGVGKETQYF
DNA: TGTGCCAGCAGCTTAGGCGTGGGGAAAGAGACCCAGTACTTC
D: -
V: TRBV7-6
J: TRBJ2-5
size: few

CDR3: CASRGQGDTGELFF
DNA: TGTGCCAGCAGGGGACAGGGCGACACCGGGGAGCTGTTTTTT
D: TRBD1
V: TRBV7-8
J: TRBJ2-2
size: many

CDR3: CSAQGDSTDTQYF
DNA: TGCAGCGCTCAGGGGGACTCCACAGATACGCAGTATTTT
D: -
V: TRBV29-1
J: TRBJ2-3
size: -

CDR3: CASSHPRSTDTQYF
DNA: TGTGCCAGCAGTCACCCGAGGTCCACAGATACGCAGTATTTT
D: -
V: TRBV28
J: TRBJ2-3
size: -

CDR3: CSVEVKDRGETQYF
DNA: TGCAGCGTTGAAGTCAAGGACAGGGGTGAGACCCAGTACTTC
D: TRBD1
V: TRBV29-1
J: TRBJ2-5
size: few

CDR3: CASSPIGTQYF
DNA: TGTGCCAGCAGCCCCATTGGGACCCAGTACTTC
D: -
V: TRBV7-9
J: TRBJ2-5
size: few

CDR3: CASSSEPRGTSGTDTQYF
DNA: TGTGCCAGCAGTTCTGAGCCGAGGGGGACTAGCGGAACAGATACGCAGTATTTT
D: TRBD2
V: TRBV12-3/TRBV12-4
J: TRBJ2-3
size: many

CDR3: CASSEDSGVSTDTQYF
DNA: TGTGCCAGCAGTGAGGATAGCGGGGTGAGCACAGATACGCAGTATTTT
D: TRBD2
V: TRBV2
J: TRBJ2-3
size: few

CDR3: CSVERQGAYEQYF
DNA: TGCAGCGTTGAAAGACAGGGGGCCTACGAGCAGTACTTC
D: TRBD1
V: TRBV29-1
J: TRBJ2-7
size: -

CDR3: CASSSLSHSTDTQYF
DNA: TGTGCCAGCAGCTCTCTAAGCCATAGCACAGATACGCAGTATTTT
D: -
V: TRBV12-3/TRBV12-4
J: TRBJ2-3
size: many

CDR3: CATSREEGAGGELFF
DNA: TGTGCCACCAGCAGAGAGGAAGGGGCTGGCGGGGAGCTGTTTTTT
D: -
V: TRBV15
J: TRBJ2-2
size: few

CDR3: CASSLGTPTGELFF
DNA: TGTGCCAGCAGTTTAGGGACTCCGACCGGGGAGCTGTTTTTT
D: -
V: TRBV27
J: TRBJ2-2
size: few

CDR3: CSAREPGTSGGVYEQYF
DNA: TGCAGTGCTAGAGAACCCGGGACTAGCGGGGGGGTATACGAGCAGTACTTC
D: TRBD2
V: TRBV20-1
J: TRBJ2-7
size: -

CDR3: CASSLGTSGQFF
DNA: TGTGCCAGCAGCCTAGGGACTAGCGGGCAGTTCTTC
D: TRBD2
V: TRBV7-6
J: TRBJ2-1
size: many

CDR3: CASSLAQGDTQYF
DNA: TGTGCCAGCAGCTTAGCGCAGGGGGATACGCAGTATTTT
D: -
V: TRBV7-9
J: TRBJ2-3
size: few

CDR3: CASSRLSNTGELFF
DNA: TGTGCCAGCAGCCGTTTGTCGAACACCGGGGAGCTGTTTTTT
D: -
V: TRBV5-6
J: TRBJ2-2
size: many

CDR3: CASTWRDKLYGYTF
DNA: TGTGCCAGCACCTGGCGGGACAAACTGTATGGCTACACCTTC
D: -
V: TRBV7-8
J: TRBJ1-2
size: many

CDR3: CSAIAYNEQFF
DNA: TGCAGTGCTATCGCGTACAATGAGCAGTTCTTC
D: -
V: TRBV20-1
J: TRBJ2-1
size: few

CDR3: CASSYGTAGNTIYF
DNA: TGTGCCAGCAGTTACGGGACAGCTGGAAACACCATATATTTT
D: TRBD1
V: TRBV6-6
J: TRBJ1-3
size: many

CDR3: CSVETRGRGADEQFF
DNA: TGCAGCGTTGAAACAAGGGGGAGAGGGGCGGATGAGCAGTTCTTC
D: -
V: TRBV29-1
J: TRBJ2-1
size: -

CDR3: CASRSDSYTF
DNA: TGTGCTAGTCGGAGTGACAGCTACACCTTC
D: -
V: TRBV12-5
J: TRBJ1-2
size: -

CDR3: CSVPDPLNTEAFF
DNA: TGCAGCGTACCTGACCCATTAAACACTGAAGCTTTCTTT
D: -
V: TRBV29-1
J: TRBJ1-1
size: -

CDR3: CASSPDAPGEQYF
DNA: TGTGCCAGCAGCCCTGACGCCCCGGGGGAGCAGTACTTC
D: -
V: TRBV7-2
J: TRBJ2-7
size: many

CDR3: CASSLDHSNQPQHF
DNA: TGTGCCAGCAGCTTAGACCATAGCAATCAGCCCCAGCATTTT
D: -
V: TRBV7-9
J: TRBJ1-5
size: many

CDR3: CASSLTEGDYNEQFF
DNA: TGTGCCAGCAGCTTAACGGAGGGAGACTACAATGAGCAGTTCTTC
D: -
V: TRBV7-3
J: TRBJ2-1
size: few

CDR3: CASGRGQIYGYTF
DNA: TGTGCTAGTGGCCGAGGGCAAATCTATGGCTACACCTTC
D: -
V: TRBV12-5
J: TRBJ1-2
size: many

CDR3: CSATTSGGPYNEQFF
DNA: TGCAGTGCGACTACTAGCGGGGGGCCCTACAATGAGCAGTTCTTC
D: TRBD2
V: TRBV20-1
J: TRBJ2-1
size: few

CDR3: CATSRSGSYQPQHF
DNA: TGTGCCACCAGCAGATCGGGCAGCTATCAGCCCCAGCATTTT
D: -
V: TRBV15
J: TRBJ1-5
size: few

CDR3: CASSWGLAAAGELFF
DNA: TGTGCCAGCAGCTGGGGACTAGCGGCGGCCGGGGAGCTGTTTTTT
D: TRBD2
V: TRBV7-2
J: TRBJ2-2
size: many

CDR3: CASSLAAGTGDPPYGYTF
DNA: TGTGCCAGCAGCTTGGCCGCTGGGACAGGGGACCCCCCCTATGGCTACACCTTC
D: TRBD1
V: TRBV5-5
J: TRBJ1-2
size: -

CDR3: CASSSTTDTQYF
DNA: TGTGCCAGCAGTTCTACCACAGATACGCAGTATTTT
D: -
V: TRBV7-9
J: TRBJ2-3
size: many

CDR3: CSVDSGQGASGGYTF
DNA: TGCAGCGTTGATTCCGGACAGGGGGCGAGTGGTGGCTACACCTTC
D: TRBD1
V: TRBV29-1
J: TRBJ1-2
size: -

CDR3: CASSQALLGPRQTSNIQYF
DNA: TGCGCCAGCAGCCAAGCTCTATTGGGGCCCCGGCAGACCTCTAACATTCAGTACTTC
D: -
V: TRBV4-1
J: TRBJ2-4
size: -